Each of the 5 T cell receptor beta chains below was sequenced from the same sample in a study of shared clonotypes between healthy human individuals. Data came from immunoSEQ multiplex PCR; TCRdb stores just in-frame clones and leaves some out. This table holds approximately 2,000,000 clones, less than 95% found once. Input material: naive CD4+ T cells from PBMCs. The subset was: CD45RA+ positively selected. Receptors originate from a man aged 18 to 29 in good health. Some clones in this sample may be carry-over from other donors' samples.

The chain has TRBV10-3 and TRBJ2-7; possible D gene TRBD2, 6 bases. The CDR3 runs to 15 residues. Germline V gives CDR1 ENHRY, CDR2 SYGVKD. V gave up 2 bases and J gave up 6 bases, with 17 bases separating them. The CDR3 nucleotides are TGTGCCATCAGTGAGACCCCGGGAGAGGCTCGCGAGCAGTACTTC. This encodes CAISETPGEAREQYF.

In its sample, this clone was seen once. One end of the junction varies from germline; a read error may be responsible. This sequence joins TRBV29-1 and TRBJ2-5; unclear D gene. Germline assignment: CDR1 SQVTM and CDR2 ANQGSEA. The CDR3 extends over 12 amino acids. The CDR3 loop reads CSFFAVEETQYF. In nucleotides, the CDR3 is TGTAGTTTTTTTGCGGTCGAAGAGACCCAGTACTTC.

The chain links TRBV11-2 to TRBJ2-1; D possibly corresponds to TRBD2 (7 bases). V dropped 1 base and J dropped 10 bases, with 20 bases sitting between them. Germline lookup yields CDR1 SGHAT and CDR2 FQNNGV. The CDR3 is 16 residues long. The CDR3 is CASSLGGLAASREQFF. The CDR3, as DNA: TGTGCCAGCAGCTTAGGGGGGCTAGCGGCCTCACGGGAGCAGTTCTTC.

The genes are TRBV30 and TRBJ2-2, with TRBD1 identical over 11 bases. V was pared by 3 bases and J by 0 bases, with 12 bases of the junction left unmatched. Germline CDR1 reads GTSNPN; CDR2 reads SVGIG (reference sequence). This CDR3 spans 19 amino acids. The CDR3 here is CAWRSPPGTGGANTGELFF. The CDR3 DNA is TGTGCCTGGAGGAGTCCTCCCGGGACAGGGGGAGCGAACACCGGGGAGCTGTTTTTT.

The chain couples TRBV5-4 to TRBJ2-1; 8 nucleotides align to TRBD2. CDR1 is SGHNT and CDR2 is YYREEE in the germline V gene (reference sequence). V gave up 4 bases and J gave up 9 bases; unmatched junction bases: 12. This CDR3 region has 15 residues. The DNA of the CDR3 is TGTGCCAGCAGCCAGGGGAGCGGGGGTAGGGCTGAGCAGTTCTTC. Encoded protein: CASSQGSGGRAEQFF.